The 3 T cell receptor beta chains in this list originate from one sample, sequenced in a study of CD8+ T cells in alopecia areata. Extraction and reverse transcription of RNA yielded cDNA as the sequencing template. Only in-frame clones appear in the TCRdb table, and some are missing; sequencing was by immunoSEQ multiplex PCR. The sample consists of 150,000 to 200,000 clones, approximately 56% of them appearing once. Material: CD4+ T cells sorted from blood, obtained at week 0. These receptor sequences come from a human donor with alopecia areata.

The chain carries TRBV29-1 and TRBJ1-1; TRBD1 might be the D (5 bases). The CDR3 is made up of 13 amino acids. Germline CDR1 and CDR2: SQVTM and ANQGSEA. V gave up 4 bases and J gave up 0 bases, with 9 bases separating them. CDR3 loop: CSVGTRMNTEAFF. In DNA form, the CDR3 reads TGCAGCGTTGGGACACGCATGAACACTGAAGCTTTCTTT.

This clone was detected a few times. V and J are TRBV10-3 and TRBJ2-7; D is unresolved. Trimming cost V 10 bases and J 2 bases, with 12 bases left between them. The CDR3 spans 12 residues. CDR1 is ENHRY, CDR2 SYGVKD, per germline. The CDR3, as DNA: TGTGCCACGGCCTCTAATACCTACGAGCAGTACTTC. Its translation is CATASNTYEQYF.

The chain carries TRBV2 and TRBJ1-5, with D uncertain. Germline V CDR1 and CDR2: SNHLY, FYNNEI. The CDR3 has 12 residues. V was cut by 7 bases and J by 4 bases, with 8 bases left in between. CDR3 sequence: CASMSANQPQHF. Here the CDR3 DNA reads TGTGCCAGCATGTCAGCAAATCAGCCCCAGCATTTT.